The 26 T cell receptor beta chains below were found in one sample sequenced in a study of PD-1 blockade in mismatch repair-deficient tumors. Sequencing was performed with immunoSEQ multiplex PCR; in TCRdb, only in-frame clones are kept and a portion is missing. The sample includes some 120,000 clones, about nine tenths of them seen just once. The source material was peripheral blood, sampled approximately 69 weeks after starting pembrolizumab. Receptors originate from an adult with mismatch repair-deficient cancer.

V usage is TRBV7-2 and J usage is TRBJ2-7, with D perhaps assigned TRBD1 or TRBD2 (5 bases each). The germline V and J ends were trimmed by 2 bases and 4 bases, with 15 bases remaining between them. CDR3 size: 15 residues. In germline, CDR1 is SGHTA, CDR2 FQGNSA. The CDR3 coding sequence is TGTGCCAGCAGCTTAAACGGGGCGATCACATACGAGCAGTACTTC. This translates into CASSLNGAITYEQYF.

J is TRBJ1-3 and V is TRBV4-1; no definite D call. This CDR3 is 17 amino acids long. CDR1 and CDR2 (germline): MGHRA, YSYEKL. The V gene lost 1 base and the J gene lost 0 bases, with 13 bases spanning the gap. The chain's CDR3 is CASSQVFSPGSGNTIYF. The CDR3 coding sequence is TGCGCCAGCAGCCAAGTGTTTTCCCCCGGCTCTGGAAACACCATATATTTT.

V and J are TRBV10-3 and TRBJ1-5; tentatively, D is TRBD1 (6 bases). Germline values: CDR1 ENHRY, CDR2 SYGVKD. Trimming left V 4 bases short and J 5 bases short, with 12 bases between. There are 14 residues in the CDR3. CDR3 sequence (DNA): TGTGCCATCAGTGGGCGAGGGGGGGATCAGCCCCAGCATTTT. The encoded protein is CAISGRGGDQPQHF.

The chain combines TRBV11-3 with TRBJ2-7; the match to TRBD1 covers 9 bases. Germline assignment: CDR1 SGHNT and CDR2 YENEEA. V was pared by 5 bases and J by 5 bases, with 7 bases of the junction left unmatched. CDR3 length equals 14 residues. CDR3 loop: CASSPRDRVHEQYF. CDR3 DNA: TGTGCCAGCAGCCCCCGGGACAGGGTCCACGAGCAGTACTTC.

In this sample, this clone turned up once. The V gene is TRBV7-9, the J gene TRBJ1-2, with TRBD1 matching 8 bases. Germline V gene sequence: CDR1 SEHNR, CDR2 FQNEAQ (reference sequence). Trimming cost V 3 bases and J 6 bases; bases outside gene matches: 9. There are 15 residues in the CDR3. In DNA form, the CDR3 reads TGTGCCAGCAGCTTCGGGACAGGACAGGAGAATGGCTACACCTTC. This codes for CASSFGTGQENGYTF.

In the case of this clone: Sequence at one end of the junction differs from germline and may be a read error. CDR3 sequence reads: CASSQSYEQYF. Written as DNA, the CDR3 is TGTGCCAGCAGTCAATCCTACGAGCAGTACTTC. The gene calls are TRBV16 and TRBJ2-7, with D unclear. Germline V CDR1 and CDR2: KGHSY, FQNENV. The CDR3 runs 11 residues.

As DNA, the CDR3 is TGTGCCAGCAGTCCGGACAGGGGAATGTACGAGCAGTACTTC. Its protein is CASSPDRGMYEQYF. The chain links TRBV27 to TRBJ2-7; TRBD1 matches 9 bases. Germline values: CDR1 MNHEY, CDR2 SMNVEV (reference sequence). The V and J ends lost 5 bases and 4 bases, in that order; junction bases with no gene match: 6. The CDR3 covers 14 residues.

The rearrangement uses TRBV5-1 and TRBJ2-5; D may be TRBD1 (6 bases). Germline V CDR1 and CDR2: SGHRS, YFSETQ. The CDR3 covers 15 residues. Trimming shortened V by 3 bases and J by 5 bases, and 17 bases separated the two germline ends. The CDR3 loop is CASSSGTLIGETQYF. The CDR3, as DNA: TGCGCCAGCAGCTCCGGGACACTTATCGGCGAGACCCAGTACTTC.

The chain is built from TRBV2 and TRBJ2-2, with a weak D call TRBD2 (6 bases). CDR3 length: 13 amino acids. V lost 4 bases and J 4 bases, leaving 7 bases between the germline ends. CDR1 is SNHLY and CDR2 is FYNNEI in the germline V gene. For the CDR3, the DNA is TGTGCCAGCAGTGTCGGGGGCACCGGGGAGCTGTTTTTT. Its translation is CASSVGGTGELFF.

V usage is TRBV2 and J usage is TRBJ2-1; TRBD2 aligns across 10 bases. Trimming took 6 bases from V and 2 from J; bases not matched to a gene: 4. CDR1 and CDR2 from the germline V gene are SNHLY and FYNNEI. The CDR3 covers 15 residues. The CDR3 region is CASRATSGTYNEQFF. The CDR3 nucleotides read TGTGCCAGCAGGGCTACTAGCGGGACCTACAATGAGCAGTTCTTC.

This chain connects TRBV4-1 to TRBJ2-3; the D gene is possibly TRBD1 (7 bases). V was trimmed by 1 base and J by 0 bases, leaving 23 bases between them. The CDR3 extends over 20 amino acids. Germline V gene lookup returns CDR1 MGHRA and CDR2 YSYEKL. The CDR3 loop is CASSQAEGDSGLSSTDTQYF. CDR3 coding DNA: TGCGCCAGCAGCCAAGCCGAGGGGGACAGCGGGTTGTCTAGCACAGATACGCAGTATTTT.

This clone was seen a handful of times. This chain links TRBV2 with TRBJ2-7; D remains unclear. CDR3 length: 12 residues. Germline CDR1 reads SNHLY; CDR2 reads FYNNEI. The V gene lost 1 base and the J gene lost 3 bases, with 4 bases spanning the gap. The CDR3 DNA follows: TGTGCCAGCAGTGAAGTTAGCTACGAGCAGTACTTC. It encodes CASSEVSYEQYF.

This sequence joins TRBV27 and TRBJ1-1, with D perhaps matching TRBD1 (5 bases). CDR3 size: 15 residues. Germline assignment: CDR1 MNHEY and CDR2 SMNVEV (reference sequence). V lost 5 bases to trimming and J lost 0 bases, with 13 bases between them. The CDR3 region is CASSPVDSMNTEAFF. CDR3 sequence (DNA): TGTGCCAGCAGTCCGGTAGACAGTATGAACACTGAAGCTTTCTTT.

Worth noting for this clone: The junction and the germline gene differ at one end; a read error may be behind it. This chain links TRBV7-7 with TRBJ2-5; weak D call: TRBD1 (5 bases). The CDR3 loop spans 16 amino acids. Germline V gene sequence: CDR1 SSHAT, CDR2 FNYEAQ (reference sequence). The CDR3 region has the DNA TGTGCTAGCAGCTTGGGGCAGGGATTTTTCCAAGAGACCCAGTACTTC. Protein product: CASSLGQGFFQETQYF.

The genes are TRBV11-3 and TRBJ2-1, with 9 bases lining up with TRBD2. V shed 1 base, J shed 9 bases, and the junction held 4 bases outside the gene matches. Germline CDR1 and CDR2: SGHNT and YENEEA. This CDR3 comprises 14 residues. Here the CDR3 reads CASSLGGLAREQFF. The CDR3 DNA follows: TGTGCCAGCAGCTTAGGGGGACTAGCCCGTGAGCAGTTCTTC. The full variable domain, with the rest looked up from reference TRBV11-3 and TRBJ2-1, is EAGVVQSPRYKIIEKKQPVAFWCNPISGHNTLYWYLQNLGQGPELLIRYENEEAVDDSQLPKDRFSAERLKGVDSTLKIQPAELGDSAVYLCASSLGGLAREQFFGPGTRLTVL.

V usage is TRBV5-6 and J usage is TRBJ2-7; D remains ambiguous. Deletions cut 4 bases from V and 7 bases from J, with 12 bases between. Germline values: CDR1 SGHDT, CDR2 YYEEEE. The CDR3 contains 12 residues. In nucleotides, the CDR3 is TGTGCCAGCAGCCGCCTAACTACGGAGCAGTACTTC. Encoded protein: CASSRLTTEQYF.

This rearrangement joins TRBV4-1 to TRBJ2-6; D remains unclear. This CDR3 has 16 amino acids. V shed 1 base and J shed 0 bases, with 7 bases lying between them. CDR1 is MGHRA, CDR2 YSYEKL, per germline. CDR3 DNA sequence: TGCGCCAGCAGCCAAGGTCGGAACTCTGGGGCCAACGTCCTGACTTTC. Translated, it gives CASSQGRNSGANVLTF.

The genes are TRBV6-6 and TRBJ1-4, with D unresolved. The CDR3 runs 15 residues. Germline CDR1 is MNHNY and CDR2 is SVGAGI (reference sequence). Trimming removed 6 bases at V and 5 bases at J, with 16 bases between. The CDR3 DNA reads as TGTGCCAGCAGCTCCCGGGATCCCGGGAATGAAAAACTGTTTTTT. Translation gives CASSSRDPGNEKLFF.

The V call is TRBV27, the J call TRBJ2-7; D might be TRBD2 (6 bases). V was shortened by 8 bases and J by 6 bases, with 26 bases between the two germline ends. The CDR3 length is 16 residues. Germline V CDR1 and CDR2: MNHEY, SMNVEV (reference sequence). CDR3 sequence (DNA): TGTGCCAGCTCATCAATCAGCCTTTTTGGGGGGTCCGAGCAGTACTTC. This sequence encodes CASSSISLFGGSEQYF.

This sequence joins TRBV21-1 and TRBJ2-2. TRBV21-1 is listed as a pseudogene. This CDR3 contains 16 residues. CDR3 sequence (DNA): TGTGCCAGCAGCAGAGCAGGACCCCGCCTCACCGGGGAGCTGTTTTTT. It translates to CASSRAGPRLTGELFF.

The genes are TRBV7-9 and TRBJ2-7; 8 nucleotides line up with TRBD1. In germline, CDR1 is SEHNR, CDR2 FQNEAQ (reference sequence). Trimming cost V 5 bases and J 5 bases; bases outside gene matches: 17. The CDR3 has 17 amino acids. CDR3 residues: CASSPVPIGQGLHEQYF. The CDR3 region has the DNA TGTGCCAGCAGCCCTGTTCCGATAGGACAGGGCTTACACGAGCAGTACTTC.

The rearrangement uses TRBV27 and TRBJ2-7; the match to TRBD1 covers 7 bases. This CDR3 comprises 14 residues. The V segment lost 5 bases and the J segment 2 bases; nucleotides outside the gene matches: 6. In germline, CDR1 is MNHEY, CDR2 SMNVEV (reference sequence). In DNA form, the CDR3 reads TGTGCCAGCAGTCACGGACAGGTCGCCTACGAGCAGTACTTC. It codes for CASSHGQVAYEQYF.

This chain joins TRBV4-1 and TRBJ2-7; no definite D call. The CDR3 spans 14 residues. CDR1 and CDR2 from the germline V gene are MGHRA and YSYEKL. V gave up 4 bases and J gave up 5 bases, with 15 bases separating them. The CDR3 is CASSPGPLRDEQYF. CDR3 coding DNA: TGCGCCAGCAGCCCCGGGCCCCTTCGGGACGAGCAGTACTTC.

This chain uses TRBV15 with TRBJ2-5, with TRBD2 matching 14 bases. The CDR3 is 16 residues long. J lost 4 bases, V lost 5 bases, and 6 bases had no gene match. From germline, CDR1 is LNHNV and CDR2 YYDKDF (reference sequence). The CDR3 region is CATSRTSGRQAETQYF. The CDR3 DNA sequence: TGTGCCACCAGCCGGACTAGCGGGAGGCAGGCAGAGACCCAGTACTTC. Full variable domain (rest looked up from reference TRBV15 and TRBJ2-5): DAMVIQNPRYQVTQFGKPVTLSCSQTLNHNVMYWYQQKSSQAPKLLFHYYDKDFNNEADTPDNFQSRRPNTSFCFLDIRSPGLGDTAMYLCATSRTSGRQAETQYFGPGTRLLVL.

The chain is built from TRBV6-5 and TRBJ2-7, with 7 bases aligning to TRBD1. Germline V lookup: CDR1 MNHEY, CDR2 SVGAGI. V shed 9 bases, J shed 2 bases, and the junction held 1 base outside the gene matches. The CDR3 runs to 11 residues. The CDR3 nucleotides are TGTGCCAGTACAGGGGCCTACGAGCAGTACTTC. This gives the protein CASTGAYEQYF.

CDR3 coding DNA: TGTGCCAGCAGCTCGACTAGCGGGAGCCCTCACGAGCAGTACTTC. Residues: CASSSTSGSPHEQYF. This sequence joins TRBV7-8 and TRBJ2-7, with 12 nucleotides matching TRBD2. V was pared by 4 bases and J by 5 bases, with 6 bases of the junction left unmatched. This CDR3 spans 15 amino acids. CDR1 and CDR2 (germline): SGHVS, FQNEAQ.